These T cell receptor beta chains were read from a single sample in a study of blood T cell repertoires in COVID-19. The repertoire was sequenced with immunoSEQ multiplex PCR; TCRdb's copy has only in-frame clones and lacks some. The table shows fewer than 120,000 clones, with around 74% occurring only once. Sequenced material: peripheral blood. These receptors came from a woman aged 55-69 years with acute or convalescent COVID-19. CDR3s include the opening cysteine and the closing phenylalanine or tryptophan.

V | CDR3
TRBV30 | CAWSPWTSPDYTF
TRBV19 | CASSRPRTVYYGYTF
TRBV25-1 | CASSELGREGEKLFF
TRBV4-2 | CASSQGGEAGNPEAFF
TRBV23-1 | CASSRHNQPQHF
TRBV19 | CATHPGASLPGEQFF
TRBV2 | CGGQITYNSPLHF
TRBV6-1 | CASSELPPQHF
TRBV28 | CASSSAGTGPYGYTF
TRBV19 | CASSINGRNQPQHF
TRBV27 | CASSLSASSGNTIYF
TRBV5-1 | CASSWDRPRYGYTF
TRBV24-1 | CATSDRGQVRPQHF
TRBV19 | CASSASSGGADTQYF
TRBV3-1/TRBV3-2 | CASSLPGRAFYEQYF
TRBV5-1 | CASSFFTQGTGELFF
TRBV27 | CASSSAGAGQETQYF
TRBV27 | CASSLFAQGRYNSPLHF
TRBV5-1 | CASSWDRVTEAFF
TRBV10-3 | CAITAGQGPYRDTEAFF
TRBV14 | CASSHLTGRGQETQYF
TRBV28 | CASSGTGISGANVLTF
TRBV30 | CALRMWDSDNSPLHF
TRBV5-6 | CASSGRGPNTEAFF
TRBV6-5 | CASNRGDRLPSPF
TRBV25-1 | CASSDVGWTQYF
TRBV28 | CASWTSEGPLHF
TRBV18 | CASSPVISGNTIYF
TRBV19 | CASSAGLSETQYF
TRBV28 | CASRKQGAGFGYTF
TRBV27 | CASSPEGGWSNQPQHF
TRBV5-5 | CASSFGQLDSGNTIYF
TRBV9 | CASSPRGGNTIYF
TRBV27 | CASRYSGGASSNEKLFF
TRBV9 | CASSPLLVGETQYF
TRBV18 | CASSPGLNQPQHF
TRBV30 | CAWSVRQGRLFF
TRBV6-2/TRBV6-3 | CASSYSALRRGGLDTQYF
TRBV6-5 | CASSPQGAANYGYTF
TRBV7-9 | CASSPTGTVNTEAFF
TRBV6-5 | CAIRIGTGLTDTQYF
TRBV9 | CASSLQTGGNSPLHF
TRBV7-2 | CASSLVWGAYNEQFF
TRBV10-3 | CAISEAGPGSYEQYF
TRBV2 | CASSSRTGGRVEYGYTF
TRBV19 | CASNGVWGYTF
TRBV19 | CASSIVSLYPDRDEAFF
TRBV5-6 | CASTEGTGSLNSPLHF